Below are 26 T cell receptor beta chains sequenced from a single sample in a study of blood T cell repertoires in COVID-19. TCRdb's copy holds only in-frame clones and misses some; the assay was immunoSEQ multiplex PCR. The table lists under 300,000 clones, about 86% of them singletons. The sample consisted of peripheral blood. These receptors originate from a woman between 25 and 40 years old with COVID-19, enrolled during active disease.

V is TRBV3-1 (or the pseudogene TRBV3-2) and J is TRBJ1-6; perhaps TRBD1 as D (6 bases). The length of the CDR3 is 17 residues. In germline, CDR1 is LGHDT, CDR2 YNNKEL (reference sequence). The V end lost 4 bases, the J end lost 0 bases, and 13 bases lay between the germline ends. CDR3 DNA sequence: TGTGCCAGCAGCCGGACAGCCAGACGCTCCTATAATTCACCCCTCCACTTT. Protein product: CASSRTARRSYNSPLHF.

V and J are TRBV30 and TRBJ2-1; 9 bases are a match to TRBD2. This CDR3 spans 16 amino acids. From germline, CDR1 is GTSNPN and CDR2 SVGIG (reference sequence). With 4 bases clipped from V and 4 bases from J, the junction kept 11 bases outside the gene matches. CDR3 coding DNA: TGTGCCTGGATGGGAGAGGCAGCGGGGGGATACAATGAGCAGTTCTTC. It encodes CAWMGEAAGGYNEQFF.

The chain recombines TRBV2 with TRBJ2-5, with 9 bases fitting TRBD2. The CDR3 contains 14 residues. CDR1 is SNHLY and CDR2 is FYNNEI in the germline V gene. V was clipped by 7 bases and J by 1 base; unmatched bases: 4. This chain's CDR3 is CASNVAGVQETQYF. The CDR3 region has the DNA TGTGCCAGCAACGTAGCGGGGGTCCAAGAGACCCAGTACTTC.

The genes are TRBV2 and TRBJ2-7; D remains unclear. This CDR3 is built from 15 residues. The V and J ends lost 6 bases and 2 bases respectively, with 17 bases between them. Germline loops: CDR1 SNHLY, CDR2 FYNNEI. CDR3 nucleotide sequence: TGTGCCAGCAGGCCCCAGATCGGCGGCGCCTACGAGCAGTACTTC. Amino acid sequence: CASRPQIGGAYEQYF.

The chain has TRBV4-1 and TRBJ2-1; D might be TRBD2 (6 bases). The CDR3 extends over 14 amino acids. V was pared by 3 bases and J by 9 bases, with 15 bases between. CDR1 is MGHRA and CDR2 is YSYEKL in the germline V gene. This chain's CDR3 is CASSQVRDFGEQFF. DNA of the CDR3: TGCGCCAGCAGCCAGGTCCGGGACTTTGGTGAGCAGTTCTTC.

This clone appeared a single time. V and J are TRBV5-8 and TRBJ1-5; 7 bases align to TRBD1. Germline CDR1 SGHTS, CDR2 YDEGEE. The CDR3 is made up of 15 amino acids. With V trimmed by 1 base and J by 6 bases, 7 bases remained unmatched. The CDR3 here is CASSLSRDRGQPQHF. DNA of the CDR3: TGTGCCAGCAGCTTGTCCCGGGACAGAGGTCAGCCCCAGCATTTT.

The CDR3 loop reads CATGMPQGKNAYEQYF. DNA of the CDR3: TGTGCCACCGGGATGCCGCAGGGGAAAAACGCCTACGAGCAGTACTTC. The J gene is TRBJ2-7, the V gene TRBV15, with a weak D call TRBD1 (6 bases). The CDR3 is 16 residues long. Between the trimmed V and J ends, which lost 8 bases and 2 bases, there was a span of 22 bases. Germline V lookup: CDR1 LNHNV, CDR2 YYDKDF (reference sequence).

The chain recombines TRBV4-2 with TRBJ2-5; weak D call: TRBD2 (6 bases). The V end lost 0 bases, the J end lost 10 bases, and 21 bases lay between the germline ends. Germline V lookup: CDR1 LGHNA, CDR2 YNFKEQ. This CDR3 is 16 amino acids long. This CDR3 is CASSQEEGGPGENQYF. The CDR3 DNA reads as TGTGCCAGCAGCCAAGAGGAGGGCGGACCTGGGGAAAACCAGTACTTC.

The chain is built from TRBV27 and TRBJ2-7; 8 positions match TRBD2. Unmatched junction bases numbered 11, after V lost 5 bases and J lost 5 bases. CDR3 length: 15 amino acids. Per the germline V gene, CDR1 is MNHEY and CDR2 is SMNVEV (reference sequence). The CDR3 DNA follows: TGTGCCAGCAGTCCCTCCGGGGCAGCGGGGGACGAGCAGTACTTC. Its translation: CASSPSGAAGDEQYF.

DNA for the CDR3: TGCAGTGCTAGTAGTGGACAAGGTAATTCACCCCTCCACTTT. Translation: CSASSGQGNSPLHF. The chain uses TRBV20-1 and TRBJ1-6; a possible D gene is TRBD1 (5 bases). V was clipped by 3 bases and J by 6 bases, with 12 bases between them. The CDR3 totals 14 residues. Germline assignment: CDR1 DFQATT and CDR2 SNEGSKA (reference sequence).

The rearrangement uses TRBV18 and TRBJ2-7; 8 nucleotides align to TRBD1. J gave up 6 bases and V 5 bases, and 6 bases lay outside the gene matches. Germline-derived CDR1 and CDR2 are KGHSH and LQKENI. CDR3 length equals 13 residues. The CDR3 nucleotides are TGTGCCAGCTCAAATACAGGGGGGAGCGAGCAGTACTTC. Translated, it gives CASSNTGGSEQYF.

The chain links TRBV27 to TRBJ2-7; a possible D gene is TRBD1 (6 bases). In germline, CDR1 is MNHEY, CDR2 SMNVEV (reference sequence). The CDR3 is 15 residues long. V lost 5 bases and J lost 6, with 20 bases in between. The CDR3, as DNA: TGTGCCAGCAGTCCCCGACAGGCTACGTCGGGCGAGCAGTACTTC. The encoded protein is CASSPRQATSGEQYF.

CDR3 in amino acids: CASSVTVRTYEQYF. Here the CDR3 DNA reads TGCGCCAGCAGCGTGACAGTCCGCACCTACGAGCAGTACTTC. The V gene is TRBV5-1, the J gene TRBJ2-7; D perhaps matches TRBD1 (5 bases). CDR1 SGHRS and CDR2 YFSETQ come from the germline V gene. CDR3 size: 14 residues. Trimming stripped 4 bases from V and 2 bases from J, with 13 bases between.

The J gene is TRBJ2-1, the V gene TRBV7-9, with D unresolved. This CDR3 comprises 11 residues. The germline gives CDR1 SEHNR, CDR2 FQNEAQ (reference sequence). Trimming cost V 8 bases and J 8 bases, with 10 bases left between them. The CDR3 DNA reads as TGTGCCAGCTCACTTTTGGATGAGCAGTTCTTC. Translating it yields CASSLLDEQFF.

The chain couples TRBV5-1 to TRBJ2-7; TRBD2 might be the D (6 bases). The germline V gene has CDR1 SGHRS and CDR2 YFSETQ. Trimming shortened V by 3 bases and J by 2 bases, and 15 bases separated the two germline ends. There are 15 residues in the CDR3. The CDR3 DNA reads TGCGCCAGCAGCTCAGTTGGAGGGACCCCCTACGAGCAGTACTTC. This sequence encodes CASSSVGGTPYEQYF.

This chain connects TRBV7-2 to TRBJ2-7, with D unclear. Germline CDR1 reads SGHTA; CDR2 reads FQGNSA. Trimming took off 0 bases at V and 3 bases at J, with 6 bases between the two ends. This CDR3 is 13 amino acids long. This CDR3 reads CASSLANYYEQYF. The CDR3 bases are TGTGCCAGCAGCTTAGCCAACTACTACGAGCAGTACTTC.

The V and J genes are TRBV11-2 and TRBJ2-1, with a tentative D call TRBD2 (5 bases). V was cut by 5 bases and J by 0 bases, with 11 bases left in between. From germline, CDR1 is SGHAT and CDR2 FQNNGV. CDR3 size: 15 residues. The CDR3 loop is CASSHTSPSYNEQFF. The CDR3 DNA is TGTGCCAGCAGCCACACTAGTCCCTCCTACAATGAGCAGTTCTTC.

V gene TRBV27 combines with J gene TRBJ2-7; 10 bases line up with TRBD1. Germline CDR1 MNHEY, CDR2 SMNVEV (reference sequence). With V trimmed by 5 bases and J by 3 bases, 10 bases remained unmatched. CDR3 size: 16 residues. The CDR3 DNA is TGTGCCAGCAGTGAATTGACAGGGGGCAGGAGCTACGAGCAGTACTTC. Its translation: CASSELTGGRSYEQYF.

The V call is TRBV11-2, the J call TRBJ2-5; 8 positions agree with TRBD2. The CDR3 contains 14 residues. CDR1 and CDR2 (germline): SGHAT, FQNNGV. V was clipped by 5 bases and J by 2 bases; unmatched bases: 4. The DNA of the CDR3 is TGTGCCAGCAGCCATAGCGGGGCTCAAGAGACCCAGTACTTC. It translates to CASSHSGAQETQYF. Together with reference TRBV11-2 and TRBJ2-5, the CDR3 gives the full variable domain: EAGVAQSPRYKIIEKRQSVAFWCNPISGHATLYWYQQILGQGPKLLIQFQNNGVVDDSQLPKDRFSAERLKGVDSTLKIQPAKLEDSAVYLCASSHSGAQETQYFGPGTRLLVL.

The V gene is TRBV7-2, the J gene TRBJ1-2; 11 nucleotides align to TRBD1. The length of the CDR3 is 15 residues. Germline V lookup: CDR1 SGHTA, CDR2 FQGNSA. With V trimmed by 2 bases and J by 7 bases, 6 bases remained unmatched. The CDR3 DNA reads as TGTGCCAGCAGCTTATGGGACAGGGGGAGGGGTGGCTACACCTTC. Amino acid sequence: CASSLWDRGRGGYTF. Full variable domain (remainder filled in from reference TRBV7-2 and TRBJ1-2): GAGVSQSPSNKVTEKGKDVELRCDPISGHTALYWYRQSLGQGLEFLIYFQGNSAPDKSGLPSDRFSAERTGGSVSTLTIQRTQQEDSAVYLCASSLWDRGRGGYTFGSGTRLTVV.

The rearrangement joins TRBV30 to TRBJ2-5; 7 bases are a match to TRBD2. Germline V gene lookup returns CDR1 GTSNPN and CDR2 SVGIG (reference sequence). This CDR3 is built from 17 residues. V dropped 0 bases and J dropped 5; count of bases not matched to a gene: 15. CDR3 sequence: CAWSVGWGRGRRETQYF. Written as DNA, the CDR3 is TGTGCCTGGAGTGTAGGTTGGGGGAGGGGTCGGAGGGAGACCCAGTACTTC.

The chain has TRBV5-6 and TRBJ2-1; D may be TRBD1 (6 bases). V was pared by 0 bases and J by 7 bases, with 20 bases between. In germline, CDR1 is SGHDT, CDR2 YYEEEE. The CDR3 spans 17 residues. The CDR3 loop reads CASSLVGWTASRNEQFF. The CDR3 DNA reads as TGTGCCAGCAGCTTGGTCGGTTGGACAGCTAGTCGGAATGAGCAGTTCTTC.

The V gene is TRBV28, the J gene TRBJ1-2, with D possibly being TRBD1 (5 bases). Looked up from germline, CDR1 is MDHEN and CDR2 is SYDVKM. Trimming pared 5 bases from V and 2 bases from J, leaving 6 bases between. The CDR3 is 12 amino acids. For the CDR3, the DNA is TGTGCCAGCAGTCGACAGAACTATGGCTACACCTTC. Translation: CASSRQNYGYTF.

The chain links TRBV19 to TRBJ2-1, with D possibly being TRBD2 (6 bases). In germline, CDR1 is LNHDA, CDR2 SQIVND (reference sequence). With 7 bases removed from V and 1 base from J, the gap between germline ends came to 17 bases. CDR3 length equals 16 residues. The CDR3 DNA reads TGTGCCAGTACCCAACAACTAGCCCCTTCCTACAATGAGCAGTTCTTC. This codes for CASTQQLAPSYNEQFF.

This chain connects TRBV24-1 to TRBJ2-5; D is unresolved. The CDR3 has 17 residues. V was shortened by 2 bases and J by 2 bases, with 17 bases between the two germline ends. In germline, CDR1 is KGHDR, CDR2 SFDVKD. CDR3 sequence: CATSDSKWAGDQETQYF. CDR3 coding DNA: TGTGCCACCAGTGATTCTAAATGGGCAGGCGATCAAGAGACCCAGTACTTC.

CDR3 in DNA: TGTGCCAGCAGTTCTAGCGGGGTGAACTACGAGCAGTACTTC. Encoded protein: CASSSSGVNYEQYF. The V gene is TRBV28, the J gene TRBJ2-7; 9 nucleotides line up with TRBD2. CDR3 length: 14 amino acids. The ends lost 4 bases at V and 3 bases at J; junction bases unmatched: 4. Germline CDR1 and CDR2: MDHEN and SYDVKM.